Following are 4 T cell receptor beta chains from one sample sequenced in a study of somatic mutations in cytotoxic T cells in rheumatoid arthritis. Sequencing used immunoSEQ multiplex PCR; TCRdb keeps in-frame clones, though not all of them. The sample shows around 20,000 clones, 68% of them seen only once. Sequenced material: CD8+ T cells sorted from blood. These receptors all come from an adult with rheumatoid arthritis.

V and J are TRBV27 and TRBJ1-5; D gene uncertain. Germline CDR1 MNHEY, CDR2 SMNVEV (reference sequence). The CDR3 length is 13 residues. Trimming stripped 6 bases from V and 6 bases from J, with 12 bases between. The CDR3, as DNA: TGTGCCAGCAGGATCGCGTCTTCTCAGCCCCAGCATTTT. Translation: CASRIASSQPQHF.

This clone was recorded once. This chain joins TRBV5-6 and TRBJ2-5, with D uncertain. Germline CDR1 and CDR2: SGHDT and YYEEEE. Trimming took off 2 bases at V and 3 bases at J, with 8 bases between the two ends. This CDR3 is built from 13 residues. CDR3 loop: CASSLVGKETQYF. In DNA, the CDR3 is TGTGCCAGCAGCTTAGTGGGAAAAGAGACCCAGTACTTC.

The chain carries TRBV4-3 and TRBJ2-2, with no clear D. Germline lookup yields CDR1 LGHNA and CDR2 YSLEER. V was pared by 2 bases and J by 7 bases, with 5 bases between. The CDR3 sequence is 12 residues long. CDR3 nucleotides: TGCGCCAGCAGCCAAAGAGTCGGGGAGCTGTTTTTT. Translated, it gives CASSQRVGELFF.

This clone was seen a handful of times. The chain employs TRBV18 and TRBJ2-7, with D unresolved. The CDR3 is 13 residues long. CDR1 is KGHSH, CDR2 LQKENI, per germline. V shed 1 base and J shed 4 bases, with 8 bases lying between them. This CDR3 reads CASSPQNPYEQYF. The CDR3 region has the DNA TGTGCCAGCTCACCACAGAATCCTTACGAGCAGTACTTC.